Listed here are 29 T cell receptor beta chains from one sample, sequenced in a study of T cells in Graves' hyperthyroidism and ophthalmopathy. The CDR3 regions of TCR beta were amplified from RNA transcripts. With the HTBI primer set, the TCR CDR3 went through a first round of RT-PCR. TCRdb independently ran MiXCR on the multiplex PCR reads; one entry per CDR3 protein. In the table there are about half a million distinct CDR3 sequences, roughly a quarter of which are singletons. The sample consisted of blood. Receptors originate from a woman aged 25-40 years with Graves' ophthalmopathy.

This clonotype was observed a few times. The V call is TRBV6-1, the J call TRBJ2-5; 16 nucleotides align to TRBD2. The CDR3 spans 14 residues. The V gene's germline CDR1 is MNHNS and CDR2 SASEGT. The J segment lost 11 bases and the V segment lost 8 bases, leaving 8 bases of the junction unmatched. The CDR3 protein is CASGAGLAGGAQYF. DNA of the CDR3: TGTGCCAGCGGGGCGGGACTAGCGGGGGGGGCACAGTACTTC.

This clonotype was detected ten times or more. This rearrangement joins TRBV6-2 or TRBV6-3 to TRBJ1-1, with 10 bases lining up with TRBD1. From germline, CDR1 is MNHEY and CDR2 SVGEGT. This CDR3 has 12 amino acids. V dropped 8 bases and J dropped 6; count of bases not matched to a gene: 3. The CDR3 loop reads CASSGQGAEAFF. CDR3 bases: TGTGCCAGCTCAGGACAGGGGGCTGAAGCTTTCTTT.

V and J are TRBV20-1 and TRBJ2-7; D is possibly TRBD2 (7 bases). This CDR3 comprises 14 residues. The germline V gene has CDR1 DFQATT and CDR2 SNEGSKA (reference sequence). Trimming took off 6 bases at V and 1 base at J, with 16 bases between the two ends. The CDR3 nucleotides read TGCAGTGCCCCGGAGGGGGAGGGTTCCTACGAGCAGTACTTC. It is translated as CSAPEGEGSYEQYF.

There are a few counts of this clonotype. The rearrangement joins TRBV24-1 to TRBJ2-2; D uncertain. V was pared by 3 bases and J by 2 bases, with 6 bases between. Germline V lookup: CDR1 KGHDR, CDR2 SFDVKD. The CDR3 is made up of 14 amino acids. The CDR3 coding sequence is TGTGCCACCAGTGATACCAGCAACACCGGGGAGCTGTTTTTT. As protein: CATSDTSNTGELFF.

The chain is built from TRBV11-2 and TRBJ1-5, with D hard to call. Germline lookup yields CDR1 SGHAT and CDR2 FQNNGV. The CDR3 contains 13 residues. Trimming shortened V by 1 base and J by 10 bases, and 11 bases separated the two germline ends. The CDR3 spells CASSLATTQPQHF. CDR3 in DNA: TGTGCCAGCAGCTTAGCTACCACCCAACCCCAGCATTTT.

There are a few counts of this clonotype. A much larger clonotype is one base distant, so this may be a read error. The chain is built from TRBV28 and TRBJ1-2; TRBD1 matches 7 bases. The CDR3 covers 14 residues. Germline V gives CDR1 MDHEN, CDR2 SYDVKM. CDR3 loop: CASSSGTVLYGYSF. The CDR3 DNA sequence: TGTGCCAGCAGTTCCGGGACAGTTCTCTATGGCTACAGCTTC.

The table lists this clonotype with many counts. This sequence joins TRBV20-1 and TRBJ2-5; TRBD2 agrees at 7 bases. The CDR3 contains 16 residues. The J segment lost 0 bases and the V segment lost 1 base, leaving 8 bases of the junction unmatched. Germline loops: CDR1 DFQATT, CDR2 SNEGSKA (reference sequence). CDR3 DNA: TGCAGTGCTAGAGGTAGAGCGGGGTCCTACCAAGAGACCCAGTACTTC. It yields the protein CSARGRAGSYQETQYF.

This sequence joins TRBV30 and TRBJ2-6; D is perhaps TRBD1 (6 bases). CDR3 length: 15 residues. The V end was cut by 7 bases, the J end by 4 bases, with 17 bases between. Germline loops: CDR1 GTSNPN, CDR2 SVGIG (reference sequence). The CDR3 sequence: CAFLSLGAGANVLTF. The CDR3 DNA reads as TGTGCCTTCCTATCCCTGGGGGCCGGGGCCAACGTCCTGACTTTC.

The chain combines TRBV7-8 with TRBJ2-7, with TRBD1 identical over 11 bases. The CDR3 spans 18 residues. Germline V gene sequence: CDR1 SGHVS, CDR2 FQNEAQ. The V gene end was trimmed by 5 bases and the J gene end by 2 bases; junction bases not matched to a gene: 14. In DNA, the CDR3 is TGTGCCAGCAGCGATGTTCCCGGGACAGGGGGAACTCCCTACGAGCAGTACTTC. It is translated as CASSDVPGTGGTPYEQYF.

This clonotype was detected once. V is TRBV30 and J is TRBJ2-7; 7 positions agree with TRBD1. CDR3 length equals 12 residues. J lost 6 bases, V lost 5 bases, and 7 bases had no gene match. Germline lookup yields CDR1 GTSNPN and CDR2 SVGIG (reference sequence). The CDR3 sequence is CAWSTGVVEQYF. CDR3 in DNA: TGTGCCTGGTCCACAGGGGTGGTCGAGCAGTACTTC.

The table lists this clonotype with many counts. The CDR3 loop is CASSAAPGGYTF. Written as DNA, the CDR3 is TGTGCCAGCAGCGCCGCTCCGGGAGGCTACACCTTC. This chain links TRBV6-1 with TRBJ1-2, with D unclear. In germline, CDR1 is MNHNS, CDR2 SASEGT. V dropped 6 bases and J dropped 8 bases, with 13 bases sitting between them. The length of the CDR3 is 12 residues.

Many counts were recorded for this clonotype. This chain connects TRBV19 to TRBJ1-1, with D possibly matching TRBD1 (5 bases). The ends were cut back, 5 bases at V and 3 bases at J, with 13 bases in the middle. Germline lookup yields CDR1 LNHDA and CDR2 SQIVND (reference sequence). The CDR3 runs to 14 residues. In nucleotides, the CDR3 is TGTGCCAGTAGTGTGGGACCTCAGGACACTGAAGCTTTCTTT. It is translated as CASSVGPQDTEAFF.

This clonotype was detected ten times or more. V gene TRBV20-1 combines with J gene TRBJ1-1; D possibly corresponds to TRBD1 (6 bases). V shed 4 bases and J shed 4 bases, with 13 bases lying between them. The CDR3 covers 13 residues. CDR1 and CDR2 from the germline V gene are DFQATT and SNEGSKA (reference sequence). The CDR3 loop is CSAKVEGGTEAFF. CDR3 bases: TGCAGTGCTAAAGTAGAAGGGGGCACTGAAGCTTTCTTT.

Many counts were recorded for this clonotype. V and J are TRBV6-1 and TRBJ1-1, with D possibly being TRBD1 (6 bases). The CDR3 is made up of 15 amino acids. The germline V gene encodes CDR1 MNHNS and CDR2 SASEGT. V shed 6 bases and J shed 0 bases, with 14 bases lying between them. For the CDR3, the DNA is TGTGCCAGCAGCGAACAAGGACAGCTGAACACTGAAGCTTTCTTT. Translated, it gives CASSEQGQLNTEAFF.

This clonotype has at least ten counts. This chain links TRBV28 with TRBJ1-2; the D is unclear. Germline CDR1 MDHEN, CDR2 SYDVKM. Between the trimmed V and J ends, which lost 2 bases and 0 bases, there was a span of 10 bases. The CDR3 extends over 15 amino acids. CDR3 protein: CASSLEDRANYGYTF. The CDR3 region has the DNA TGTGCCAGCAGTTTAGAGGATAGAGCTAACTATGGCTACACCTTC.

This clonotype has at least ten counts. V gene TRBV6-1 combines with J gene TRBJ1-5, with 7 bases lining up with TRBD1. From germline, CDR1 is MNHNS and CDR2 SASEGT. The CDR3 sequence is 16 residues long. Germline trimming cut 5 bases from V and 2 bases from J; bases unmatched to any gene: 9. CDR3 residues: CASSPTGTARNQPQHF. DNA for the CDR3: TGTGCCAGCAGTCCCACCGGGACAGCCCGCAATCAGCCCCAGCATTTT.

This clonotype was counted many times. The chain combines TRBV7-1 with TRBJ2-6; 10 bases agree with TRBD1. TRBV7-1 is assigned to the ORF class and has an uncertain function. The ends lost 1 base at V and 0 bases at J; junction bases unmatched: 9. The CDR3 runs 20 residues. The CDR3 DNA follows: TGTGCCAGCAGCTCAGTTAGGGGGACAGGGGTTCACTCTGGGGCCAACGTCCTGACTTTC. It yields the protein CASSSVRGTGVHSGANVLTF.

This clonotype was seen ten or more times. This chain joins TRBV11-2 and TRBJ2-5; D not resolved. The CDR3 spans 16 residues. Germline V lookup: CDR1 SGHAT, CDR2 FQNNGV. V was trimmed by 5 bases and J by 3 bases, leaving 19 bases between them. CDR3 nucleotides: TGTGCCAGCAGCGGAAGGCGATGGGCAGGCGAAGAGACCCAGTACTTC. Protein: CASSGRRWAGEETQYF.

The table lists this clonotype with many counts. The J gene is TRBJ1-1, the V gene TRBV19; 8 nucleotides agree with TRBD1. CDR1 and CDR2 from the germline V gene are LNHDA and SQIVND (reference sequence). With V trimmed by 9 bases and J by 6 bases, 9 bases remained unmatched. The CDR3 extends over 13 amino acids. Written as DNA, the CDR3 is TGTGCCAGCAATAGACAGGGGATGGCTGAAGCTTTCTTT. This sequence encodes CASNRQGMAEAFF.

In regard to this clonotype: At one end, the junction sequence differs from germline, possibly due to a read error. The rearrangement links TRBV12-3 or TRBV12-4 to TRBJ1-1, with 7 bases identical to TRBD1. The CDR3 sequence is 14 residues long. In nucleotides, the CDR3 is TGTGTCACCTCGTGGGGACAGTCGAACACTGAGGCTTTCTTT. Its translation: CVTSWGQSNTEAFF.

Many counts were recorded for this clonotype. Here the CDR3 DNA reads TGTGCCAGCAGTTCAACAGGGGGCTTTTCTGGAAACACCATATATTTT. Translation gives CASSSTGGFSGNTIYF. V is TRBV6-5 and J is TRBJ1-3, with 9 bases matching TRBD1. The CDR3 is made up of 16 amino acids. With V trimmed by 4 bases and J by 1 base, 5 bases remained unmatched. The germline CDR1 and CDR2 sequences are MNHEY and SVGAGI.

To note about this clonotype: One base away lies a much larger clone, so this may be a sequencing read error. The chain combines TRBV20-1 with TRBJ1-6, with TRBD1 as a possible D gene (5 bases). There are 14 residues in the CDR3. Germline V CDR1 and CDR2: DFQATT, SNEGSKA (reference sequence). V was clipped by 2 bases and J by 10 bases, with 15 bases between them. CDR3 amino acids: CSARIRGVGSPLHF. The CDR3 DNA reads TGCAGTGCTAGAATCCGGGGGGTCGGGTCACCCCTCCACTTT.

Only one count was recorded for this clonotype. The V call is TRBV5-1, the J call TRBJ1-2; D gene ambiguous. The germline gives CDR1 SGHRS, CDR2 YFSETQ. The CDR3 has 15 residues. The germline V and J ends were trimmed by 0 bases and 3 bases, with 12 bases remaining between them. DNA of the CDR3: TGCGCCAGCAGCTTGGAGGGTCAACCAGACTATGGCTACACCTTC. Protein: CASSLEGQPDYGYTF.

This clonotype was seen only a few times. The chain is built from TRBV2 and TRBJ1-6; 8 bases are a match to TRBD1. Germline CDR1 reads SNHLY; CDR2 reads FYNNEI. The CDR3 sequence is 16 residues long. With V trimmed by 5 bases and J by 0 bases, 3 bases remained unmatched. The DNA of the CDR3 is TGTGCCAGCAGTCCCGGACAGGGCTCCTATAATTCACCCCTCCACTTT. Translated: CASSPGQGSYNSPLHF.

Many counts were recorded for this clonotype. The chain couples TRBV6-6 to TRBJ2-5; D is ambiguous. This CDR3 is built from 11 residues. Germline V gene data show CDR1 as MNHNY and CDR2 as SVGAGI (reference sequence). V dropped 1 base and J dropped 7 bases, with 4 bases sitting between them. The CDR3 sequence: CASSYFGTQYF. In DNA form, the CDR3 reads TGTGCCAGCAGTTACTTCGGGACCCAGTACTTC.

Ten or more counts support this clonotype. The rearrangement links TRBV19 to TRBJ1-5, with D tentatively TRBD1 (5 bases). V was shortened by 4 bases and J by 7 bases, with 11 bases between the two germline ends. CDR3 length equals 13 residues. Per germline, CDR1 LNHDA and CDR2 SQIVND (reference sequence). CDR3 protein: CASSSPGNQPQHF. The CDR3 DNA reads as TGTGCCAGTAGTAGTCCAGGGAACCAGCCCCAGCATTTT.

This clonotype was detected a few times. At one boundary the junction diverges from the germline segment, which might be a read error. This chain uses TRBV6-2 or TRBV6-3 with TRBJ2-7; D uncertain. The CDR3 spans 13 residues. Germline CDR1 and CDR2: MNHEY and SVGEGT. The CDR3 bases are TGTGCCTCCTGCACGGCGACATCCTACGATCAGTACTTC. Its protein is CASCTATSYDQYF.

This clonotype occurred many times. The V and J genes are TRBV7-2 and TRBJ1-2; D may be TRBD1 (5 bases). With 5 bases removed from V and 4 bases from J, the gap between germline ends came to 14 bases. The CDR3 contains 14 residues. Germline V gene sequence: CDR1 SGHTA, CDR2 FQGNSA. The CDR3 bases are TGTGCCAGCAGCCCCCCCCAAGACAGCTATGGCTACACCTTC. Its protein is CASSPPQDSYGYTF.

The table lists this clonotype with many counts. The rearrangement uses TRBV5-1 and TRBJ2-7, with D unclear. In germline, CDR1 is SGHRS, CDR2 YFSETQ. This CDR3 has 16 residues. Trimming took 0 bases from V and 0 from J, leaving 13 bases between them. CDR3: CASSLDWMASSYEQYF. The CDR3 DNA follows: TGCGCCAGCAGCTTGGACTGGATGGCTTCCTCCTACGAGCAGTACTTC.